The 29 T cell receptor beta chains presented below share a single source sample, sequenced in a study of T cells in women clearing cervical HPV infection. Clones were sequenced by immunoSEQ multiplex PCR, and TCRdb holds only the in-frame ones, with some missing. This sample contains nearly 35,000 clones. Sequences were obtained from blood buffy coat. The receptors stem from a woman aged 18-70 years with a cervical HPV16 infection that either progressed to CIN3+ or cleared (not recorded which).

Worth noting for this clone: The read ends 3 residues before the CDR3 terminus; that terminus is restored from the germline J gene. J is TRBJ2-3 and V is TRBV28; D unresolved. Germline V gene data show CDR1 as MDHEN and CDR2 as SYDVKM. V was clipped by 7 bases and J by 1 base, with 9 bases between them. CDR3 length equals 13 residues. The CDR3 loop reads CASIDAGTDTQYF. CDR3 DNA, as far as it was read: TGTGCCAGCATCGACGCGGGCACAGATACG.

Turning to this clone: A junction end diverges from the germline sequence, so it may reflect a read error. The read halts 3 residues ahead of the CDR3 end, with the missing end drawn from the germline J gene. The chain has TRBV5-1 and TRBJ2-7, with 8 bases fitting TRBD2. Germline V gene data show CDR1 as SGHRS and CDR2 as YFSETQ. This CDR3 is 17 amino acids long. The sequenced CDR3 bases are TGCGCCAGCAGCCCTGGATCCCCCGGGACTAGTTCCTCCGAG. Amino acids: CASSPGSPGTSSSE. The full-length CDR3 reads as CASSPGSPGTSSSEQYF.

Concerning this clone: The read ends 3 residues shy of where the CDR3 ends; the end is completed using the germline J gene. V gene TRBV30 combines with J gene TRBJ2-7; D unresolved. This CDR3 region has 13 residues. The germline V gene encodes CDR1 GTSNPN and CDR2 SVGIG (reference sequence). With 3 bases removed from V and 3 bases from J, the gap between germline ends came to 12 bases. The CDR3 DNA, read in part, is TGTGCCTGGAGCCAGTTGAGTAACTACGAG. This encodes CAWSQLSNYE. The CDR3 in full is CAWSQLSNYEQYF.

Concerning this clone: The read stops 3 residues short of the end of the CDR3; the missing end is completed from the germline J gene. The chain recombines TRBV30 with TRBJ2-3, with D uncertain. CDR1 is GTSNPN, CDR2 SVGIG, per germline (reference sequence). The CDR3 sequence is 15 residues long. V was shortened by 3 bases and J by 2 bases, with 15 bases between the two germline ends. The CDR3 reads CAWSQVADHTDTQYF. The part of the CDR3 DNA that was read is TGTGCCTGGAGCCAGGTCGCAGATCACACAGATACG.

On this clone itself: The read terminates 3 residues before the CDR3 end, so the remaining end is supplied by the germline J gene. This chain joins TRBV20-1 and TRBJ2-1; TRBD2 matches at 9 bases. Germline CDR1 is DFQATT and CDR2 is SNEGSKA (reference sequence). After removal of 6 bases from V and 6 bases from J, the junction contained 12 bases not matched to a gene. This CDR3 is built from 15 residues. This chain's CDR3 is CSAPSRLRGGNEQFF. The part of the CDR3 DNA that was read is TGCAGTGCCCCCAGTCGGTTGCGGGGGGGCAATGAG.

Remarks on this clone: The CDR3 goes on 3 residues after the read ends, and that part is filled in from the germline J gene. The chain links TRBV7-7 to TRBJ1-5; no reliable D call. The CDR3 spans 13 residues. Germline V gene lookup returns CDR1 SSHAT and CDR2 FNYEAQ (reference sequence). With 5 bases removed from V and 5 bases from J, the gap between germline ends came to 10 bases. CDR3 bases read: TGTGCCAGCAGCCATAGTCTAGATCAGCCC. Amino acid sequence: CASSHSLDQP. Given in full, the CDR3 is CASSHSLDQPQHF. The whole variable domain, remainder taken from reference TRBV7-7 and TRBJ1-5, is GAGVSQSPRYKVTKRGQDVTLRCDPISSHATLYWYQQALGQGPEFLTYFNYEAQPDKSGLPSDRFSAERPEGSISTLTIQRTEQRDSAMYRCASSHSLDQPQHFGDGTRLSIL.

As concerns this clone: The sequence runs out 3 residues before the end of the CDR3; the remainder is reconstructed from the germline J gene. The chain is built from TRBV12-3 or TRBV12-4 and TRBJ2-7; TRBD2 matches 10 bases. CDR3 length: 16 residues. Trimming removed 4 bases from V and 3 bases from J; junction bases left unmatched: 9. The CDR3 sequence is CASSSRASGSGYEQYF. The part of the CDR3 DNA that was read is TGTGCCAGCAGTTCGCGGGCTAGCGGGAGTGGCTACGAG.

Turning to this clone: With the read ending 3 residues before the CDR3 end, the germline J gene is used to fill in that end. V and J are TRBV18 and TRBJ2-5; 9 bases map to TRBD2. The germline gives CDR1 KGHSH, CDR2 LQKENI. This CDR3 has 17 amino acids. The ends lost 4 bases at V and 4 bases at J; junction bases unmatched: 13. CDR3 sequence reads: CASSRVSGAGGRETQYF. The covered CDR3 bases are TGTGCCAGCTCACGCGTGTCGGGAGCGGGGGGCAGAGAGACC.

Comment on this clone: The CDR3 goes on 3 residues after the read ends, and that part is filled in from the germline J gene. The chain carries TRBV30 and TRBJ2-7; 8 nucleotides agree with TRBD1. This CDR3 has 13 amino acids. Germline CDR1 and CDR2: GTSNPN and SVGIG (reference sequence). The trim removed 8 bases at V and 1 base at J, leaving 7 bases unmatched. CDR3 DNA, as far as it was read: TGTGCCGGAACGACAGGGGTTTCCTACGAG. Translation: CAGTTGVSYE. The full CDR3 protein reads CAGTTGVSYEQYF.

Of note for this clone: The read is 3 residues too short to cover the CDR3 end, so that end is filled in from the germline J gene. The chain combines TRBV23-1 with TRBJ1-1, with 7 positions matching TRBD1. TRBV23-1 qualifies as an ORF whose function is uncertain. CDR3 length: 18 residues. The V segment lost 0 bases and the J segment 0 bases; nucleotides outside the gene matches: 10. The CDR3 DNA, read in part, is TGCGCCAGCAGTCAATCCACCAGACAGGGACGCATGAACACTGAA. Translating gives CASSQSTRQGRMNTE. From start to end, the CDR3 is CASSQSTRQGRMNTEAFF.

For this clone: The CDR3 end lies 3 residues beyond the end of the read and is filled in from the germline J gene. The V gene is TRBV7-2, the J gene TRBJ1-4; 11 bases line up with TRBD1. The CDR3 runs 15 residues. CDR1 SGHTA and CDR2 FQGNSA come from the germline V gene. Trimming at V came to 5 bases and at J to 8 bases, leaving 7 bases not matched to a gene. The CDR3 spells CASSPGTGGREKLFF. CDR3 DNA (partial): TGTGCCAGCAGCCCAGGGACAGGGGGACGGGAAAAA.

To note about this clone: Read data end 3 residues before the CDR3 end; the end is taken from the germline J gene. This sequence joins TRBV4-1 and TRBJ2-5; D is perhaps TRBD1 or TRBD2 (6 bases each). V gave up 1 base and J gave up 6 bases, with 12 bases separating them. This CDR3 has 14 residues. Germline lookup yields CDR1 MGHRA and CDR2 YSYEKL. The chain's CDR3 is CASSQGARDKTQYF. The DNA read from the CDR3 is TGCGCCAGCAGCCAAGGGGCGCGGGACAAGACC.

Of note for this clone: The CDR3 goes on 3 residues after the read ends, and that part is filled in from the germline J gene. V usage is TRBV2 and J usage is TRBJ2-2, with D perhaps TRBD1 (6 bases). Germline CDR1 and CDR2: SNHLY and FYNNEI. This CDR3 spans 13 amino acids. V was shortened by 4 bases and J by 6 bases, with 9 bases between the two germline ends. The CDR3 region is CASSVTGSGELFF. The part of the CDR3 DNA that was read is TGTGCCAGCAGTGTAACAGGGTCCGGGGAG. Full variable domain (rest looked up from reference TRBV2 and TRBJ2-2): EPEVTQTPSHQVTQMGQEVILRCVPISNHLYFYWYRQILGQKVEFLVSFYNNEISEKSEIFDDQFSVERPDGSNFTLKIRSTKLEDSAMYFCASSVTGSGELFFGEGSRLTVL.

In regard to this clone: The sequenced fragment ends 3 residues before the CDR3 boundary, so the rest is inferred from the germline J gene. V usage is TRBV5-8 and J usage is TRBJ1-6, with TRBD1 identical over 9 bases. V lost 1 base and J lost 9; bases outside the gene matches: 5. This CDR3 is 15 amino acids long. The germline V gene encodes CDR1 SGHTS and CDR2 YDEGEE. The sequenced part of the CDR3 DNA is TGTGCCAGCAGCTTGACCGGGACAGGGAGTTCACCC. Its protein is CASSLTGTGSSP. The complete CDR3 sequence is CASSLTGTGSSPLHF.

As regards this clone: The CDR3 end is not reached by the read, which stops 3 residues before it; the germline J gene fills it in. This sequence joins TRBV5-6 and TRBJ1-5; perhaps TRBD1 as D (5 bases). Germline CDR1 and CDR2: SGHDT and YYEEEE. This CDR3 contains 15 residues. Trimming removed 3 bases at V and 0 bases at J, with 10 bases between. CDR3 residues: CASSSGLNSNQPQHF. The covered CDR3 bases are TGTGCCAGCAGCTCGGGACTTAATAGCAATCAGCCC.

A word on this clone: The missing CDR3 end, 3 residues past where the read stops, is filled in from the germline J gene. The genes are TRBV20-1 and TRBJ2-6; D possibly corresponds to TRBD1 (6 bases). The germline gives CDR1 DFQATT, CDR2 SNEGSKA (reference sequence). Trimming left V 3 bases short and J 1 base short, with 10 bases between. This CDR3 is 15 amino acids long. The CDR3 DNA, read in part, is TGCAGTGCTAGGGACAGTACTTCTGGGGCCAACGTC. Its protein product is CSARDSTSGANV. The whole CDR3 region reads CSARDSTSGANVLTF.

Frequency places this clone as medium-sized (0.01 to 0.1%). The CDR3 end lies 3 residues beyond the end of the read and is filled in from the germline J gene. This rearrangement joins TRBV18 to TRBJ2-7; D not resolved. Germline CDR1 and CDR2: KGHSH and LQKENI. This CDR3 comprises 13 residues. The V gene lost 3 bases and the J gene lost 2 bases, with 8 bases spanning the gap. The part of the CDR3 DNA that was read is TGTGCCAGCTCACCGTCGGGTGCCTACGAG. As protein: CASSPSGAYE. The complete CDR3 protein is CASSPSGAYEQYF.

For this clone: With the read ending 3 residues before the CDR3 end, the germline J gene is used to fill in that end. The chain couples TRBV5-5 to TRBJ1-5; TRBD1 might be the D (6 bases). V was pared by 0 bases and J by 0 bases, with 7 bases between. The CDR3 covers 15 residues. From germline, CDR1 is SGHKS and CDR2 YYEKEE (reference sequence). The CDR3 bases that were read are TGTGCCAGCAGCTTGGCAGGGGATAGCAATCAGCCC. Translated, it gives CASSLAGDSNQP. The complete CDR3 sequence is CASSLAGDSNQPQHF. Filled out from reference TRBV5-5 and TRBJ1-5, the complete variable domain reads DAGVTQSPTHLIKTRGQQVTLRCSPISGHKSVSWYQQVLGQGPQFIFQYYEKEERGRGNFPDRFSARQFPNYSSELNVNALLLGDSALYLCASSLAGDSNQPQHFGDGTRLSIL.

CDR3 sequence reads: CASSLGTGGAGYEKLFF. The covered CDR3 bases are TGCGCCAGCAGCTTGGGGACAGGGGGCGCGGGCTATGAAAAG. The chain recombines TRBV5-1 with TRBJ2-2, with 11 bases fitting TRBD1. The read halts 3 residues ahead of the CDR3 end, with the missing end drawn from the germline J gene. CDR3 length equals 17 residues. Germline CDR1 SGHRS, CDR2 YFSETQ.

About this clone itself: The DNA ends 3 residues before the CDR3 does, and the rest of the CDR3 is filled in from the germline J gene. This chain connects TRBV7-7 to TRBJ2-1, with TRBD2 matching 9 bases. Germline V gene lookup returns CDR1 SSHAT and CDR2 FNYEAQ (reference sequence). V dropped 5 bases and J dropped 6; count of bases not matched to a gene: 11. The CDR3 loop spans 16 amino acids. CDR3 bases read: TGTGCCAGCAGCCCTGTAGCGGGAGCGAGGGCCAATGAG. Residues: CASSPVAGARANE. The CDR3 as a whole reads CASSPVAGARANEQFF.

Note on this clone: One junction end does not reproduce the germline sequence, and a read error may be involved. The CDR3 end falls 3 residues outside the read, so it is completed with the germline J gene. This CDR3 is also generated by other DNA sequences in the sample. V gene TRBV5-1 combines with J gene TRBJ1-3; D is perhaps TRBD1 (6 bases). The CDR3 contains 14 residues. Per the germline V gene, CDR1 is SGHRS and CDR2 is YFSETQ. Incomplete CDR3 DNA: TGCGCCAGCAGCTTGGACAGGGCTGGAAACACG. It encodes CASSLDRAGNT. The full CDR3 reads CASSLDRAGNTIYF.

In the case of this clone: The read ends 3 residues early relative to the CDR3; the germline J gene fills the gap. The chain couples TRBV13 to TRBJ2-1; D is perhaps TRBD2 (6 bases). The CDR3 is made up of 15 amino acids. V lost 2 bases and J lost 7, with 15 bases in between. Germline CDR1 and CDR2: PRHDT and FYEKMQ (reference sequence). This CDR3 reads CASSLRGVPHNEQFF. The CDR3 DNA, read in part, is TGTGCCAGCAGCTTACGCGGGGTACCCCATAATGAG.

On this clone itself: The sequence runs out 3 residues before the end of the CDR3; the remainder is reconstructed from the germline J gene. The rearrangement joins TRBV11-2 to TRBJ1-2, with D unclear. The V gene's germline CDR1 is SGHAT and CDR2 FQNNGV. This CDR3 is built from 13 residues. The covered CDR3 bases are TGTGCCAGCAGCTTAGGAGGTAGGGTCGGC. Amino acid sequence: CASSLGGRVG. The full CDR3 is CASSLGGRVGYTF.

Of note for this clone: The DNA ends 3 residues before the CDR3 does, and the rest of the CDR3 is filled in from the germline J gene. V is TRBV28 and J is TRBJ2-5; a possible D gene is TRBD2 (6 bases). V shed 4 bases and J shed 4 bases, with 16 bases lying between them. Germline V CDR1 and CDR2: MDHEN, SYDVKM. The CDR3 covers 15 residues. The DNA read from the CDR3 is TGTGCCAGCAGTTCTTCCCATATTAGCGGAGAGACC. It specifies CASSSSHISGET. The whole CDR3 sequence reads CASSSSHISGETQYF. The full variable domain, in which reference TRBV28 and TRBJ2-5 provide the parts outside the CDR3, is DVKVTQSSRYLVKRTGEKVFLECVQDMDHENMFWYRQDPGLGLRLIYFSYDVKMKEKGDIPEGYSVSREKKERFSLILESASTNQTSMYLCASSSSHISGETQYFGPGTRLLVL.

As concerns this clone: The read ends 3 residues shy of where the CDR3 ends; the end is completed using the germline J gene. The chain recombines TRBV20-1 with TRBJ2-5; 9 positions agree with TRBD2. Germline V gives CDR1 DFQATT, CDR2 SNEGSKA (reference sequence). The CDR3 length is 16 residues. Trimming at V came to 0 bases and at J to 0 bases, leaving 5 bases not matched to a gene. CDR3 protein: CSARDVIAGDQETQYF. CDR3 DNA, as far as it was read: TGCAGTGCTAGAGACGTAATAGCGGGGGACCAAGAGACC.

On this clone itself: The read ends 3 residues before the CDR3 terminus; that terminus is restored from the germline J gene. The chain couples TRBV28 to TRBJ2-5, with D perhaps matching TRBD2 (5 bases). The CDR3 totals 12 residues. The V gene's germline CDR1 is MDHEN and CDR2 SYDVKM. The CDR3 sequence is CASRGLSQTQYF. Partial CDR3 DNA: TGTGCCAGCAGAGGACTGAGCCAAACC.

The CDR3 region is CASSSRDMSEQYF. CDR3 bases read: TGTGCCAGCAGTTCCCGTGACATGTCCGAG. The chain combines TRBV6-2 or TRBV6-3 with TRBJ2-7, with D unclear. The observed sequence ends 3 residues before the CDR3 terminus, with the missing tail filled in from the germline J gene. V shed 4 bases and J shed 6 bases, with 13 bases lying between them. CDR1 MNHEY and CDR2 SVGEGT come from the germline V gene. The CDR3 has 13 amino acids.

The CDR3 reads CSARQVNTEAFF. The CDR3 DNA, read in part, is TGCAGTGCTAGACAGGTGAACACTGAA. This chain connects TRBV20-1 to TRBJ1-1, with D unclear. The sequenced fragment ends 3 residues before the CDR3 boundary, so the rest is inferred from the germline J gene. Trimming removed 2 bases at V and 0 bases at J, with 4 bases between. Per germline, CDR1 DFQATT and CDR2 SNEGSKA (reference sequence). The CDR3 is made up of 12 amino acids.

To note about this clone: The read terminates 3 residues ahead of where the CDR3 ends, so the germline J gene completes it. This sequence joins TRBV7-3 and TRBJ2-1; D may be TRBD2 (6 bases). Germline assignment: CDR1 SGHTA and CDR2 FQGTGA. The V end was cut by 5 bases, the J end by 8 bases, with 16 bases between. The CDR3 runs 14 residues. The CDR3 here is CASSTGTPGDEQFF. CDR3 DNA (partial): TGTGCCAGCAGCACCGGGACTCCCGGGGATGAG. The full variable domain, with the rest looked up from reference TRBV7-3 and TRBJ2-1, is GAGVSQTPSNKVTEKGKYVELRCDPISGHTALYWYRQSLGQGPEFLIYFQGTGAADDSGLPNDRFFAVRPEGSVSTLKIQRTERGDSAVYLCASSTGTPGDEQFFGPGTRLTVL.